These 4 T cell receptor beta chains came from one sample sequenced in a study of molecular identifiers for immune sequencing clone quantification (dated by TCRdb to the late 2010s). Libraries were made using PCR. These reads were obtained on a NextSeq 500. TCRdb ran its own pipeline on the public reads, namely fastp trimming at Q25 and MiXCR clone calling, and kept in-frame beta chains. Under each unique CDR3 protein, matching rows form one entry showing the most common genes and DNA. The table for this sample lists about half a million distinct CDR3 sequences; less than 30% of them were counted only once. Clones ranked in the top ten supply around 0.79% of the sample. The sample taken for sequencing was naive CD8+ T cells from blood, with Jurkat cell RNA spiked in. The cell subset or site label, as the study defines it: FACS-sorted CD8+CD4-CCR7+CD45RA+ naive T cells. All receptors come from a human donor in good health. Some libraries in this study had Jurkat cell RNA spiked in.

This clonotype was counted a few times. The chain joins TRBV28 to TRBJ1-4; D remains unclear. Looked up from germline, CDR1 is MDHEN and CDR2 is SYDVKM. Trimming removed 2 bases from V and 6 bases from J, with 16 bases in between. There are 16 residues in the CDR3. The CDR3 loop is CASSLRQDRADEKLFF. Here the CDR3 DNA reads TGTGCCAGCAGTTTACGCCAGGATAGGGCTGATGAAAAACTGTTTTTT.

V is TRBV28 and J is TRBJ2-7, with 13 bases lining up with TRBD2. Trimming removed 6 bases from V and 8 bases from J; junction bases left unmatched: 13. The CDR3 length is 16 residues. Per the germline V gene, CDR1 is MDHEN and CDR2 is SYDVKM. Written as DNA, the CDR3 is TGTGCCAGCAGCAGTGGGACTAGCGGGACCCTCTGGCAGCAGTACTTC. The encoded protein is CASSSGTSGTLWQQYF.

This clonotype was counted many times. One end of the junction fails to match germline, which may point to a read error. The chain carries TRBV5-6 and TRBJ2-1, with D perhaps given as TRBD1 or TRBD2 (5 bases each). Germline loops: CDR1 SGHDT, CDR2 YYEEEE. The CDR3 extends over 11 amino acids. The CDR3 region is CASSLGDRRSF. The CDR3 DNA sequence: TGTGCCAGCAGCTTGGGGGACCGCCGGTCCTTC.

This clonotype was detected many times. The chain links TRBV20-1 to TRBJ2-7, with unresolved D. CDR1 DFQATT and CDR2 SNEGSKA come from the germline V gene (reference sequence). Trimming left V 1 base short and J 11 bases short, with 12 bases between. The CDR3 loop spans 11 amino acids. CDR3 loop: CSARGPSVEYF. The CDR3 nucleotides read TGCAGTGCTAGAGGGCCCTCCGTGGAGTACTTC.